This T cell receptor beta chain was recovered during a study of blood T cell repertoires in COVID-19. V shed 7 bases, J shed 5 bases, and the junction held 7 bases outside the gene matches. Germline V gene sequence: CDR1 LNHDA, CDR2 SQIVND (reference sequence). The CDR3 loop spans 14 amino acids. Measured with immunoSEQ multiplex PCR; TCRdb has only the in-frame clones, and not every one. This table holds 45,000 to 70,000 clones, about 87% found once. The material sequenced was peripheral blood. The V and J genes are TRBV19 and TRBJ2-7; 11 bases fit TRBD1. The sequence was obtained from an older woman with COVID-19, enrolled during active disease. The CDR3 loop reads CASTGGQGGHEQYF. The DNA for the CDR3 is TGTGCCAGTACTGGGGGACAGGGGGGACACGAGCAGTACTTC.